This T cell receptor beta chain is drawn from a study of radiotherapy plus CTLA-4 blockade in lung cancer. Regarding the study as a whole: Strongest reported response predictors: early blood clone changes and post-radiation interferon-beta.

Enrolled patients, whose metastatic non-small-cell lung cancer was chemo-refractory, received focal radiation plus CTLA-4 blockade with ipilimumab. Note on this clone: Its antigen is unknown.

This table comes from immunoSEQ multiplex PCR, and its TCRdb copy is limited to in-frame clones, with some not included. Of about 48,000 clones in the sample, about 81% are singletons; the top ten hold approximately 3.3%. Between the trimmed V and J ends, which lost 3 bases and 3 bases, there was a span of 13 bases. The CDR3 length is 15 residues. Germline V lookup: CDR1 SGHVS, CDR2 FQNEAQ. V is TRBV7-8 and J is TRBJ2-3; D perhaps matches TRBD2 (5 bases). This receptor was obtained from a human donor with non-small cell lung cancer who had stable disease on radiotherapy plus ipilimumab. Sample: peripheral blood, taken from a patient treated with radiotherapy plus ipilimumab. DNA for the CDR3: TGTGCCAGCAGCTTTGAGGGAAAGTCGACAGATACGCAGTATTTT. It specifies CASSFEGKSTDTQYF. The variable domain in full, completed from reference TRBV7-8 and TRBJ2-3, reads GAGVSQSPRYKVAKRGQDVALRCDPISGHVSLFWYQQALGQGPEFLTYFQNEAQLDKSGLPSDRFFAERPEGSVSTLKIQRTQQEDSAVYLCASSFEGKSTDTQYFGPGTRLTVL.